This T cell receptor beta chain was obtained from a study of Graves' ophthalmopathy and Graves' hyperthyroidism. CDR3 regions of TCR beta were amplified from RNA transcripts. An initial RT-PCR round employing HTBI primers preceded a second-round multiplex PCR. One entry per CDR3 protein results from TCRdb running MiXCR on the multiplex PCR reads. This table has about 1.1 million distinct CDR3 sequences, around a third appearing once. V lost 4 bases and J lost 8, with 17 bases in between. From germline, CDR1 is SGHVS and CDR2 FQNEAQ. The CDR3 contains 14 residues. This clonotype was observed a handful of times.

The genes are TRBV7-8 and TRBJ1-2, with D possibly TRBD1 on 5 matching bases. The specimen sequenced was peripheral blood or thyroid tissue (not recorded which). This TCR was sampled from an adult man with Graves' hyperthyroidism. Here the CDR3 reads CASSSSGSGRGYTF. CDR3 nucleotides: TGTGCCAGCAGCTCCTCGGGGTCAGGGCGCGGCTACACCTTC.